This T cell receptor (beta chain) was sequenced in a study of shared clonotypes between healthy human individuals. Study-wide results and limits: Few donors limited the genetic and exposure-history diversity represented. Inspection by rarefaction showed sorted-subset sequencing to be incomplete despite large depth.

Negatively enriched CD4+ T cells were divided by CD45RA into naive and memory. As regards this clone: Its antigen is not identified. Other DNA variants within this sample encode the same CDR3.

Germline values: CDR1 MGHDK, CDR2 SYGVNS. Trimming cost V 3 bases and J 3 bases; bases outside gene matches: 4. CDR3 length: 15 residues. Original handling: ImmunoSEQ output held junction-only sequences without quality scores, so filtering differed. Some clones are missing from TCRdb's copy, which holds only in-frame ones; the method was immunoSEQ multiplex PCR. V and J calls and clone size are as listed in that table; D and trimming were resolved from the DNA. This sample has around 1.6 million clones, with around 98% found just once. The V and J genes are TRBV25-1 and TRBJ2-7, with 11 positions matching TRBD1. This TCR was sampled from a man in his thirties or forties in good health. The sequenced sample consisted of naive CD4+ T cells sorted from blood. The subset is: CD45RA+ positively selected. The CDR3 loop is CASSESGTGGYEQYF. CDR3 nucleotide sequence: TGTGCCAGCAGTGAGTCCGGGACAGGGGGCTACGAGCAGTACTTC.